The source of this T cell receptor (beta chain) is a study of T cell responses to AZD1222 COVID-19 vaccine (dated by TCRdb to the early 2020s). At the level of the whole study: TCR sequencing was performed for more than 230 trial participants, of whom about 210 were given two doses of AZD1222 and around 26 were given two doses of MenACWY control vaccine. Enrollment into the trials was organized by age into subgroups of 18-55, 56-69 and 70-plus years, and those subgroups contained 148, 28 and 57 TCR-sequenced participants, respectively.

About this clone: Its antigen is not yet known. Base qualities are not provided; no much larger clone lies one nucleotide away.

The V end loses 9 bases and the J end loses 7 bases, and a stretch of 16 bases separates them. The CDR3 starts with the cysteine, ends with the phenylalanine, and has 13 residues. The read is trimmed to its CDR3 DNA, 39 bases read in frame from base 1. Sequences MNHEY (CDR1) and SVGAGI (CDR2) are obtained from the germline V gene. The CDR3 regions of human TCRbeta chains were subjected to immunosequencing. For the original study's pipeline: TCRs in the repertoires were matched against a reference library of SARS-CoV-2-specific TCRs that had been generated with the MIRA antigen-specificity platform. Breadth was defined as the fraction of unique TCRs that were SARS-CoV-2-associated. Depth was defined as the fraction of total T cells that were SARS-CoV-2-associated. Using the MIRA data, each spike-specific TCR was mapped to the spike region that the TCR reacts to and placed in a CD4 or CD8 class. Log10-transformed breadth and depth values were compared by one-way ANOVA with Sidak's multiple comparisons tests. TCRdb holds this immuneACCESS table with in-frame rearrangements only. Some clones are missing; in checked studies, unresolved V genes explain under half, and the rest has no known cause. Clonal size and the V and J genes are those of that table, whereas D and trimming came from the DNA. For this sample the table gives tens of thousands of clones, of which around 86% were detected only once. The ten largest clones capture roughly a sixth of the sample.

The time point tag for this specimen amounts to: about 28 days (+/-7) after the second vaccine dose. AZD1222 recipients with second doses at about 4 weeks or about 12 weeks were pooled, because spike-specific TCR depth and breadth did not differ between schedules. Vaccinee samples came from UK trials COV001 and COV002, including a single-blind randomized controlled phase 2/3 trial of AZD1222 (ChAdOx1 nCoV-19) in healthy adults. For TCRbeta chain sequencing, PBMC samples were collected from trial participants at day 0 and at day 28 after the second dose. Overall study results and their limits: Participants were mostly white British, with more females than males. The authors suggested clonal diversity may have been underestimated. Because no day 14 peak-response samples were available, repertoires were characterized only after the peak T cell response. Reportedly, close to half of the unique spike-specific TCRs recognized epitopes lying outside the regions that are mutated in the B.1.351 and B.1.1.7 variants. Conclusions about previously exposed vaccinees were limited because only a handful of AZD1222 recipients were SARS-CoV-2 seropositive at baseline. The whole spike protein was spanned by vaccine-associated CD4 TCRs, and dominant responses were seen in regions 160-218 and 743-854. After two AZD1222 doses, spike-specific TCR breadth and depth were significantly higher than at day 0 and than in MenACWY recipients. The 56-69-year group was small, and its depth increase did not reach significance, likely because of low power.

The receptor chain draws on TRBV6-5 and TRBJ2-1, and possibly TRBD2, on 7 matching bases. The source was peripheral blood, collected 28 days after the second AZD1222 dose. The origin of this receptor is an adult who received the AZD1222 COVID-19 vaccine. The CDR3 reads CASRKRGGNEQFF. Here is the DNA: TGTGCCAGTAGGAAGAGGGGGGGGAATGAGCAGTTCTTC.